What follows is one TCR beta chain and its context. Antigen unknown. CDR1 is KGHSH and CDR2 is LQKENI in the germline V gene. The CDR3 is 15 amino acids. The V end was cut by 3 bases, the J end by 0 bases, with 10 bases between. This sample was included in a study of Ad26.COV2.S vaccination and SARS-CoV-2 variants. Study-wide background: The authors gave Ad26.COV2.S intramuscularly, either once or twice 56 days apart.

Libraries were prepared by immunoSEQ multiplex PCR; TCRdb keeps only in-frame clonotypes and omits some of them. The data contain more than 300,000 clones, around 89% of them singletons. Study observations and caveats: Overall T cell responses may have been underestimated by the analyses of TCR breadth and depth.

Sample treatment: some 20 received Ad26.COV2.S at low or high dose, single or two shots; about five received placebo; per-sample allocation not given. Sampling was done on day 63 after the first vaccine or placebo injection. Boston hosted the donor, who was an adult aged 18-55 years. Participants' vaccine, an Ad26 vector, delivered Wuhan-strain SARS-CoV-2 spike. This receptor was taken from a person aged 18-65 years who received the Ad26.COV2.S COVID-19 vaccine or a placebo. The chain is built from TRBV18 and TRBJ2-3; D is undetermined. The material sequenced was peripheral blood, taken in a trial of Ad26.COV2.S vaccine versus placebo. The CDR3, as DNA: TGTGCCAGCTCACCCGGCAGCTACAGCACAGATACGCAGTATTTT. As protein: CASSPGSYSTDTQYF.